The 17 T cell receptor beta chains reported below all come from one sample, sequenced in a study of blood T cell repertoires in COVID-19. Measured with immunoSEQ multiplex PCR; TCRdb has only the in-frame clones, and not every one. The sample has 70,000 to 100,000 clones, approximately 88% seen once. The sequencing sample was made of peripheral blood. The receptor source for this set is a human donor in a cohort sampled during active COVID-19.

The chain is built from TRBV6-5 and TRBJ2-7; D may be TRBD2 (7 bases). Looked up from germline, CDR1 is MNHEY and CDR2 is SVGAGI. The V and J ends lost 2 bases and 3 bases respectively, with 14 bases between them. CDR3 length: 15 residues. DNA for the CDR3: TGTGCCAGCAGTTACCGCCGGGGGGCTCTCTACGAGCAGTACTTC. Translating it yields CASSYRRGALYEQYF.

The rearrangement joins TRBV18 to TRBJ1-3; D not resolved. This CDR3 region has 16 residues. Germline loops: CDR1 KGHSH, CDR2 LQKENI. V was shortened by 6 bases and J by 0 bases, with 15 bases between the two germline ends. In DNA, the CDR3 is TGTGCCAGCTCTTCGACATCCTTGAGCTCTGGAAACACCATATATTTT. This sequence encodes CASSSTSLSSGNTIYF.

This sequence joins TRBV2 and TRBJ2-6; D is uncertain. Germline-derived CDR1 and CDR2 are SNHLY and FYNNEI. CDR3 size: 16 residues. The V and J ends lost 6 bases and 4 bases respectively, with 16 bases between them. The CDR3 DNA reads TGTGCCAGCAGGCTGGCCTTTAGCTCCGGGGCCAACGTCCTGACTTTC. This translates into CASRLAFSSGANVLTF.

This chain connects TRBV2 to TRBJ1-5; no reliable D call. The CDR3 extends over 15 amino acids. Germline CDR1 reads SNHLY; CDR2 reads FYNNEI. Trimming took off 1 base at V and 1 base at J, with 8 bases between the two ends. This CDR3 reads CASSEEHGSNQPQHF. CDR3 bases: TGTGCCAGCAGTGAAGAACACGGGAGCAATCAGCCCCAGCATTTT.

The chain is built from TRBV24-1 and TRBJ2-7, with 9 bases aligning to TRBD1. The V gene end was trimmed by 3 bases and the J gene end by 5 bases; junction bases not matched to a gene: 7. The CDR3 is made up of 15 amino acids. Looked up from germline, CDR1 is KGHDR and CDR2 is SFDVKD. The CDR3 DNA sequence: TGTGCCACCAGTGATCCTTCCGGGACAGGGAACGAGCAGTACTTC. Protein: CATSDPSGTGNEQYF.

The chain carries TRBV5-4 and TRBJ1-2; 8 bases match TRBD1. Per germline, CDR1 SGHNT and CDR2 YYREEE (reference sequence). The length of the CDR3 is 13 residues. The trim removed 4 bases at V and 6 bases at J, leaving 5 bases unmatched. The CDR3 spells CASSADREDGYTF. The CDR3 DNA reads TGTGCCAGCAGCGCGGACAGGGAGGATGGCTACACCTTC. Supplemented by reference TRBV5-4 and TRBJ1-2, the full variable domain reads ETGVTQSPTHLIKTRGQQVTLRCSSQSGHNTVSWYQQALGQGPQFIFQYYREEENGRGNFPPRFSGLQFPNYSSELNVNALELDDSALYLCASSADREDGYTFGSGTRLTVV.

The chain is built from TRBV27 and TRBJ1-6, with 8 bases aligning to TRBD1. CDR1 and CDR2 from the germline V gene are MNHEY and SMNVEV (reference sequence). The CDR3 is 15 residues long. CDR3 residues: CATSGGQVPNSPLHF. The CDR3, as DNA: TGTGCTACGTCTGGGGGACAGGTGCCAAATTCACCCCTCCACTTT.

A single count supports this clone. V is TRBV9 and J is TRBJ1-3, with D unresolved. V was clipped by 0 bases and J by 0 bases, with 13 bases between them. The CDR3 is 17 residues long. Looked up from germline, CDR1 is SGDLS and CDR2 is YYNGEE. Written as DNA, the CDR3 is TGTGCCAGCAGCGTAGAAGAAGGATACTACTCTGGAAACACCATATATTTT. Its translation is CASSVEEGYYSGNTIYF.

The chain is built from TRBV19 and TRBJ2-2; 7 bases are shared with TRBD2. This CDR3 contains 16 residues. Germline CDR1 LNHDA, CDR2 SQIVND (reference sequence). V gave up 7 bases and J gave up 2 bases; unmatched junction bases: 10. CDR3 in amino acids: CASKGSGGSNTGELFF. The CDR3 nucleotides read TGTGCCAGTAAGGGCTCTGGCGGGAGCAACACCGGGGAGCTGTTTTTT.

J is TRBJ2-1 and V is TRBV24-1; TRBD2 aligns across 8 bases. This CDR3 is 17 amino acids long. Germline trimming cut 4 bases from V and 0 bases from J; bases unmatched to any gene: 7. Germline loops: CDR1 KGHDR, CDR2 SFDVKD. The CDR3 bases are TGTGCCACCAGTGACCCAAAAGCGGGGGCCTCCTACAATGAGCAGTTCTTC. Translated: CATSDPKAGASYNEQFF.

This chain links TRBV7-3 with TRBJ1-6; 12 bases align to TRBD1. V shed 3 bases and J 9 bases; nucleotides not matched to a gene: 3. CDR1 and CDR2 (germline): SGHTA, FQGTGA. CDR3 size: 15 residues. The CDR3 loop reads CASSLGQGAISPLHF. In DNA, the CDR3 is TGTGCCAGCAGCTTGGGACAGGGGGCGATTTCACCCCTCCACTTT.

J is TRBJ2-1 and V is TRBV6-5, with 7 bases aligning to TRBD1. V lost 0 bases, J lost 6 bases, and 5 bases stayed unmatched. CDR3 size: 15 residues. Germline CDR1 and CDR2: MNHEY and SVGAGI. CDR3 region: CASSYSIEGANEQFF. The CDR3 DNA sequence: TGTGCCAGCAGTTACTCGATCGAGGGGGCCAATGAGCAGTTCTTC.

This chain connects TRBV19 to TRBJ2-7, with D hard to call. Trimming pared 7 bases from V and 6 bases from J, leaving 16 bases between. CDR1 LNHDA and CDR2 SQIVND come from the germline V gene (reference sequence). The CDR3 extends over 13 amino acids. CDR3 DNA: TGTGCCAGTACTCCCCTAGGCCCTTCCGAGCAGTACTTC. Translated: CASTPLGPSEQYF.

The rearrangement uses TRBV5-1 and TRBJ2-7; 10 bases align to TRBD2. The germline CDR1 and CDR2 sequences are SGHRS and YFSETQ. J gave up 7 bases and V 0 bases, and 7 bases lay outside the gene matches. The length of the CDR3 is 15 residues. CDR3 sequence: CASSLAVSGGNEQYF. The CDR3 DNA sequence: TGCGCCAGCAGCTTGGCCGTTAGCGGGGGGAATGAGCAGTACTTC.

The chain combines TRBV6-6 with TRBJ2-5; D is undetermined. Trimming took off 7 bases at V and 1 base at J, with 7 bases between the two ends. Looked up from germline, CDR1 is MNHNY and CDR2 is SVGAGI (reference sequence). The CDR3 covers 12 residues. Here the CDR3 reads CASTAAQETQYF. The CDR3 DNA reads as TGTGCCAGCACGGCGGCCCAAGAGACCCAGTACTTC.

V gene TRBV7-3 combines with J gene TRBJ2-2, with D possibly TRBD1 on 7 matching bases. Per the germline V gene, CDR1 is SGHTA and CDR2 is FQGTGA. Trimming took 2 bases from V and 4 from J, leaving 20 bases between them. The length of the CDR3 is 18 residues. The DNA of the CDR3 is TGTGCCAGCAGCTTAGCGGGTGGGACAGCGGGTTCCACCGGGGAGCTGTTTTTT. Translation: CASSLAGGTAGSTGELFF.

The genes are TRBV28 and TRBJ2-3, with D hard to call. The germline CDR1 and CDR2 sequences are MDHEN and SYDVKM. The V end was cut by 3 bases, the J end by 2 bases, with 9 bases between. CDR3 length equals 14 residues. The CDR3 spells CASSFLTFTDTQYF. For the CDR3, the DNA is TGTGCCAGCAGTTTTTTGACTTTCACAGATACGCAGTATTTT.